This entry describes one TCR beta chain. The data originate from a study of T-cell reconstitution after alpha-beta-depleted transplantation in children. A library of TCRbeta sequences, prepared with unique molecular identifiers, was generated. TCRdb reprocessed the PCR reads with MiXCR, giving one entry per CDR3 protein. Among roughly 790,000 distinct CDR3 sequences listed, 16% were seen once. The receptor was isolated from a male patient younger than 18 who had a stem cell transplant for acute lymphoblastic leukemia, so the T cells may come from the graft donor. Specimen: PBMCs, mostly from graft donor cells, collected 360 days after TCRalphabeta/CD19-depleted stem cell transplant.

CDR3 in DNA: TGTGCCTGGAGTACCCCATCTCCTCGCGAGCAGTACTTC. This gives the protein CAWSTPSPREQYF. The gene calls are TRBV30 and TRBJ2-7; no reliable D call. Germline-derived CDR1 and CDR2 are GTSNPN and SVGIG (reference sequence). The V end lost 2 bases, the J end lost 6 bases, and 14 bases lay between the germline ends. The CDR3 has 13 amino acids.